These T cell receptor beta chains were read from a single sample in a study of graft-versus-host responses after intestinal transplantation. TCRdb keeps only in-frame clones here, not all; method: immunoSEQ multiplex PCR. The sample lists under 55,000 clones; 90% to 95% were seen once. The sample in question was PBMCs, obtained 524 days after transplant. The receptors derive from a human patient who received an intestinal transplant, so some T cells may come from the graft donor. Each CDR3 is given with its conserved first and last residue. A D gene is named only where the DNA matches it firmly.

v_call: TRBV5-1; j_call: TRBJ2-1; d_call: -; cdr3_nt: TGCGCCAGCAGCTTGGATTTTACCTCCCCTACTTACAATGAGCAGTTCTTC; cdr3_aa: CASSLDFTSPTYNEQFF
v_call: TRBV4-3; j_call: TRBJ2-7; d_call: TRBD1; cdr3_nt: TGCGCCAGCGGTATGAGGACAGGGGTATCCGAGCAGTACTTC; cdr3_aa: CASGMRTGVSEQYF
v_call: TRBV7-2; j_call: TRBJ1-1; d_call: -; cdr3_nt: TGTGCCAGCAGCTTTCAGGGTACTGAAGCTTTCTTT; cdr3_aa: CASSFQGTEAFF
v_call: TRBV6-1; j_call: TRBJ1-1; d_call: -; cdr3_nt: TGTGCCAGCAGTATAGGTGAGGGGTACACTGAAGCTTTCTTT; cdr3_aa: CASSIGEGYTEAFF
v_call: TRBV11-2; j_call: TRBJ2-3; d_call: -; cdr3_nt: TGTGCCAGCAGCTTATTGGTCGGTAGCACAGATACGCAGTATTTT; cdr3_aa: CASSLLVGSTDTQYF
v_call: TRBV28; j_call: TRBJ2-7; d_call: TRBD2; cdr3_nt: TGTGCCAGCAGTTTATCTCTAGCGGGAGTCTACGAGCAGTACTTC; cdr3_aa: CASSLSLAGVYEQYF
v_call: TRBV19; j_call: TRBJ2-1; d_call: TRBD2; cdr3_nt: TGTGCCAGTAGTATTACCACGGGAGCGGGGTACAATGAGCAGTTCTTC; cdr3_aa: CASSITTGAGYNEQFF
v_call: TRBV19; j_call: TRBJ2-6; d_call: -; cdr3_nt: TGTGCCAGTAGTCGGATGTCTGGGGCCAACGTCCTGACTTTC; cdr3_aa: CASSRMSGANVLTF
v_call: TRBV19; j_call: TRBJ2-2; d_call: TRBD1; cdr3_nt: TGTGCCAGTAGTATTATGAGGGGACAGGGGAGCACCGGGGAGCTGTTTTTT; cdr3_aa: CASSIMRGQGSTGELFF
v_call: TRBV7-9; j_call: TRBJ2-7; d_call: -; cdr3_nt: TGTGCCAGCAGCTTTACAGACAGCTACGAGCAGTACTTC; cdr3_aa: CASSFTDSYEQYF
v_call: TRBV2; j_call: TRBJ1-2; d_call: -; cdr3_nt: TGTGCCAGCAGTGAACCCAATGTTATGCGGCCAGGGGTTAACTATGGCTACACCTTC; cdr3_aa: CASSEPNVMRPGVNYGYTF
v_call: TRBV18; j_call: TRBJ1-1; d_call: -; cdr3_nt: TGTGCCAGCTCACGAAAATTTGACGGGAGAGAAACTGAAGCTTTCTTT; cdr3_aa: CASSRKFDGRETEAFF
v_call: TRBV2; j_call: TRBJ2-5; d_call: TRBD2; cdr3_nt: TGTGCCAGCAGAAGAGCGGGAGGGCCTCAAGAGACCCAGTACTTC; cdr3_aa: CASRRAGGPQETQYF
v_call: TRBV27; j_call: TRBJ1-5; d_call: -; cdr3_nt: TGTGCCAGCAGTTTATCGGGGTTGGGGCAGCCCCAGCATTTT; cdr3_aa: CASSLSGLGQPQHF
v_call: TRBV11-1; j_call: TRBJ2-5; d_call: TRBD2; cdr3_nt: TGTGCCAGCAGCTCCTCCGGTTCGGTAGCGGGAGGGTTAGAGACCCAGTACTTC; cdr3_aa: CASSSSGSVAGGLETQYF